The 12 T cell receptor beta chains listed next were all sequenced from one sample in a study of response to subunit inactivated influenza vaccine (dated by TCRdb to 2016 to 2018). Library preparation used RT-PCR. Sequenced on an Illumina HiSeq 2500. The public reads were reanalyzed by TCRdb: fastp trimming at Q25, MiXCR alignment, in-frame beta chains only. Each entry merges the rows of one CDR3 protein and shows their most common DNA and genes. For this sample the table gives around 850,000 distinct CDR3 sequences, of which under 20% were detected only once. The biggest ten clones account for about 11% of the sample. The source was PBMCs from blood, collected about 5 days after vaccination. The origin of the receptors is a man aged 50 to 60 who received an inactivated influenza vaccine. Donor details come from another sample of the same person, matched by shared clones.

The chain employs TRBV6-5 and TRBJ2-7; D is unresolved. The V end was cut by 2 bases, the J end by 3 bases, with 11 bases between. Germline V gene sequence: CDR1 MNHEY, CDR2 SVGAGI. CDR3 length: 14 amino acids. For the CDR3, the DNA is TGTGCCAGCAGTTACGTACACGGATACTACGAGCAGTACTTC. Its translation is CASSYVHGYYEQYF.

A few counts support this clonotype. The chain links TRBV6-1 to TRBJ2-1; D is possibly TRBD1 (6 bases). CDR3 length: 16 amino acids. V dropped 6 bases and J dropped 5 bases, with 20 bases sitting between them. Germline V gene lookup returns CDR1 MNHNS and CDR2 SASEGT. This CDR3 is CASRPTTGQINNEQFF. The CDR3 DNA follows: TGTGCCAGCAGACCTACCACAGGACAGATAAACAATGAGCAGTTCTTC.

This clonotype was observed a single time. In DNA, the CDR3 is TGTGCCATCAGTGCTGAGGCAGACAATCAGCCCCAGCATTTT. Protein: CAISAEADNQPQHF. The chain has TRBV10-3 and TRBJ1-5; D not certain. The germline CDR1 and CDR2 sequences are ENHRY and SYGVKD. V lost 4 bases and J 3 bases, leaving 10 bases between the germline ends. The CDR3 sequence is 14 residues long.

This clonotype was counted between two and nine times. The chain combines TRBV7-9 with TRBJ2-7; no clear D gene. In germline, CDR1 is SEHNR, CDR2 FQNEAQ (reference sequence). CDR3 length: 13 residues. CDR3 bases: TGTGCTACCCAGTGGCAATCGTCCTACGAGCAGTACTTC. This codes for CATQWQSSYEQYF.

Many counts were recorded for this clonotype. The genes are TRBV12-3 or TRBV12-4 and TRBJ2-5; perhaps TRBD2 as D (5 bases). The CDR3 runs to 15 residues. V shed 3 bases and J shed 2 bases, with 13 bases lying between them. CDR3 in DNA: TGTGCCAGCAGTTTTCTAGGACGGGGACAAGAGACCCAGTACTTC. It is translated as CASSFLGRGQETQYF.

This clonotype was seen only a few times. The J gene is TRBJ1-5, the V gene TRBV7-2; 7 positions match TRBD1. This CDR3 spans 16 amino acids. Germline CDR1 SGHTA, CDR2 FQGNSA. After removal of 2 bases from V and 0 bases from J, the junction contained 4 bases not matched to a gene. CDR3 nucleotides: TGTGCCAGCAGCTTAAGGGACAGTTATAGCAATCAGCCCCAGCATTTT. Its protein product is CASSLRDSYSNQPQHF.

V gene TRBV12-3 or TRBV12-4 combines with J gene TRBJ2-5; D is perhaps TRBD2 (6 bases). The CDR3 sequence is 14 residues long. The V gene lost 2 bases and the J gene lost 1 base, with 8 bases spanning the gap. The CDR3 DNA sequence: TGTGCCAGCAGTTTATCGACTAGCCAAGAGACCCAGTACTTC. This encodes CASSLSTSQETQYF.

The chain joins TRBV14 to TRBJ2-1; unclear D gene. The CDR3 is 16 residues long. Germline V gene sequence: CDR1 SGHDN, CDR2 FVKESK. The V and J ends lost 0 bases and 9 bases respectively, with 18 bases between them. CDR3 in amino acids: CASSQDLGRLWSEQFF. CDR3 nucleotide sequence: TGTGCCAGCAGCCAAGATCTCGGGCGCCTTTGGAGTGAGCAGTTCTTC.

This clonotype was counted a few times. This chain connects TRBV28 to TRBJ2-3, with 7 nucleotides matching TRBD2. The CDR3 contains 11 residues. V trimming: 10 bases; J trimming: 11 bases; junction bases outside the gene matches: 9. Germline CDR1 reads MDHEN; CDR2 reads SYDVKM. This chain's CDR3 is CATRTSVGQYF. CDR3 bases: TGTGCCACCCGAACTAGCGTCGGGCAGTATTTT.

V is TRBV7-9 and J is TRBJ2-1; 8 bases line up with TRBD1. Germline CDR1 SEHNR, CDR2 FQNEAQ (reference sequence). The V and J ends lost 0 bases and 4 bases, in that order; junction bases with no gene match: 8. CDR3 size: 17 residues. This CDR3 reads CASSLALGRGPYNEQFF. The CDR3 nucleotides read TGTGCCAGCAGCTTAGCGCTTGGCAGGGGGCCGTACAATGAGCAGTTCTTC.

The CDR3 nucleotides read TGTGCCAGCAGTTTAAGGGGGTATGAGGGCACAGATACGCAGTATTTT. The encoded protein is CASSLRGYEGTDTQYF. This chain connects TRBV27 to TRBJ2-3; a weak D match, TRBD1 (6 bases). The CDR3 totals 16 residues. V lost 2 bases and J 1 base, leaving 13 bases between the germline ends. Germline V gene sequence: CDR1 MNHEY, CDR2 SMNVEV (reference sequence).

This clonotype has only a few counts. V is TRBV20-1 and J is TRBJ2-2; TRBD2 matches at 7 bases. The CDR3 extends over 15 amino acids. Germline lookup yields CDR1 DFQATT and CDR2 SNEGSKA (reference sequence). V lost 5 bases, J lost 5 bases, and 11 bases stayed unmatched. The CDR3 DNA reads as TGCAGTGCTCGGAGGCGGGAGTCTCGGACCGGGGAGCTGTTTTTT. It yields the protein CSARRRESRTGELFF.